This T cell receptor (beta chain) was obtained from a study of shared clonotypes between healthy human individuals. Per the study methods: Junction-only immunoSEQ data arrived without quality scores, meaning filtering differed. The data were produced by immunoSEQ multiplex PCR, yet TCRdb's version contains in-frame clones alone and is incomplete. V, J and clone size reflect that table, while D and trimming were determined from the DNA. The top ten clones hold 24% of a sample with about 680,000 clones, under 95% of them seen once. A single count supports this clone. This CDR3 is 11 amino acids long. Trimming cost V 3 bases and J 9 bases, with 7 bases left between them. CDR1 is MNHEY and CDR2 is SMNVEV in the germline V gene (reference sequence). Naive CD8 cells comprised CD45RO-negative, CCR7-positively selected cells, excluding terminally differentiated effector memory CD45RA+ cells.

Sequences were obtained from naive CD8+ T cells sorted from blood. The rearrangement joins TRBV27 to TRBJ2-3; D unresolved. The sequence derives from a man between 25 and 39 years old in good health. CDR3 region: CASSFSGTQYF. The CDR3 nucleotides are TGTGCCAGCAGTTTCAGTGGCACGCAGTATTTT.